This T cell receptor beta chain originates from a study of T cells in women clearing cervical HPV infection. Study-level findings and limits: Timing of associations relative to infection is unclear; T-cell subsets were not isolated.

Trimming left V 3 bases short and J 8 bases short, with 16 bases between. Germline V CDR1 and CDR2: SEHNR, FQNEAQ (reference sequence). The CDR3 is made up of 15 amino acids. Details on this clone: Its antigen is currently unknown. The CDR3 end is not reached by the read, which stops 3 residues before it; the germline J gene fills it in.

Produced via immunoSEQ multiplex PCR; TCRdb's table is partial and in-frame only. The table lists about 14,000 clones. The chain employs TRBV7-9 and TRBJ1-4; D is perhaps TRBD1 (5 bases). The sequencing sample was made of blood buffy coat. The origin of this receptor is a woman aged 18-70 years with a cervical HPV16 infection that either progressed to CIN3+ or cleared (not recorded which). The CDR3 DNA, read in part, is TGTGCCAGCAGCTTGGGGCGGGGGGTGACAGAAAAA. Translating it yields CASSLGRGVTEK. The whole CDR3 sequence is CASSLGRGVTEKLFF. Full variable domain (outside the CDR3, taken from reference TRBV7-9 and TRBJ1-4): DTGVSQNPRHKITKRGQNVTFRCDPISEHNRLYWYRQTLGQGPEFLTYFQNEAQLEKSRLLSDRFSAERPKGSFSTLEIQRTEQGDSAMYLCASSLGRGVTEKLFFGSGTQLSVL.